This T cell receptor beta chain derives from a study of blood T cell repertoires in COVID-19. Study background: Sites in the United States, Italy and Spain provided acute and convalescent COVID-19 samples.

The CDR3 length is 14 residues. Trimming took 8 bases from V and 5 from J, leaving 19 bases between them. Produced via immunoSEQ multiplex PCR; TCRdb's table is partial and in-frame only. The data show 250,000 to 300,000 clones, roughly 90% seen once. This clone has just one count. Source material: PBMCs or T cells enriched from blood (not recorded which). This sequence joins TRBV23-1 and TRBJ2-7; D is unresolved. TRBV23-1 is known as an ORF, though its function is uncertain. This TCR came from a woman aged 40 to 49 with acute COVID-19. This chain's CDR3 is CASGHGGFRHEQYF. For the CDR3, the DNA is TGCGCCAGCGGCCACGGCGGTTTCCGACACGAGCAGTACTTC.